There are many counts of the clone carrying this T cell receptor (beta chain). What it recognizes is unknown. This entry belongs to a study of spatial heterogeneity in lung cancer. All TCR cDNA molecules were individually tagged with a unique molecular identifier. MiXCR, applied by TCRdb to the 5' RACE reads, yields one record per CDR3 protein. The data contain roughly 20,000 distinct CDR3 sequences, approximately 3% of them singletons. There are 15 residues in the CDR3. V was clipped by 3 bases and J by 0 bases, with 13 bases between them. Germline values: CDR1 SGHKS, CDR2 YYEKEE (reference sequence). Study-wide results and caveats: How many expanded intratumoral alpha and beta TCRs were present tracked the tumor mutation count, which was a count of nonsynonymous mutations. The study estimated roughly 7% alpha and about 13% beta chain coverage of tumor T cells.

Specified time point: sample taken at primary tumor resection. Samples came from approximately 65 TRACERx patients with untreated early-stage lung cancer. Material for sequencing was whole RNA from tumor, nontumor lung or frozen PBMC, left unsorted. The source material was lung tumor tissue, sampled at surgery. The rearrangement joins TRBV5-5 to TRBJ2-7; unclear D gene. This receptor was obtained from a male donor with early-stage non-small cell lung cancer. The CDR3 region has the DNA TGTGCCAGCAGCTCCCCGACTCACAGCTCCTACGAGCAGTACTTC. Protein sequence: CASSSPTHSSYEQYF.